Listed below are T cell receptor beta chains from one sample, sequenced in a study of T-cell memory formation after mild COVID-19. TCRdb processed the 5' RACE reads anew with MiXCR; each CDR3 protein has one entry. Among about 430,000 distinct CDR3 sequences listed, 20% to 25% were seen once. The sample consisted of PBMCs or a T cell subset sorted from them (not recorded which). Receptor source: an adult woman who had mild COVID-19 (a few samples of this study predate the infection). Cell type and time point are not known. CDR3s include the opening cysteine and the closing phenylalanine or tryptophan. The D gene is left open where the match is weak. Rows may omit the clone size; those that give it use once, few, many or a size class.

V gene: TRBV7-9; J gene: TRBJ2-1; D gene: TRBD2; clone size: few; CDR3 DNA: TGTGCCAGCAGCCCGAGGGGTCCAGGCGGGGGGAATGAGCAGTTCTTC; CDR3 protein: CASSPRGPGGGNEQFF
V gene: TRBV6-5; J gene: TRBJ2-5; D gene: -; clone size: few; CDR3 DNA: TGTGCCAGCAGTTACTCGTGGGAGGAGACCCAGTACTTC; CDR3 protein: CASSYSWEETQYF
V gene: TRBV6-5; J gene: TRBJ2-2; D gene: -; clone size: -; CDR3 DNA: TGTGCCACCAAAGTCGGGACTGGGAACACCGGGGAGCTGTTTTTT; CDR3 protein: CATKVGTGNTGELFF
V gene: TRBV5-4; J gene: TRBJ1-1; D gene: -; clone size: few; CDR3 DNA: TGTGCCAGCAGCTTGCCAGAACTCCATGAAGCTTTCTTT; CDR3 protein: CASSLPELHEAFF
V gene: TRBV6-1; J gene: TRBJ2-1; D gene: TRBD2; clone size: -; CDR3 DNA: TGTGCCAGCAGTGCTACTAGCGGGTATTACAATGAGCAGTTCTTC; CDR3 protein: CASSATSGYYNEQFF
V gene: TRBV20-1; J gene: TRBJ2-7; D gene: TRBD2; clone size: few; CDR3 DNA: TGCAGTGCTAGAGAAGGGGGTTCGGGACTAGCGGGAGCTGGGCAGTACTTC; CDR3 protein: CSAREGGSGLAGAGQYF
V gene: TRBV28; J gene: TRBJ2-7; D gene: -; clone size: -; CDR3 DNA: TGTGCCAGCACCCCCCCGAGACAGTTCTGGGAGCAGTACTTC; CDR3 protein: CASTPPRQFWEQYF
V gene: TRBV5-6; J gene: TRBJ2-3; D gene: TRBD2; clone size: -; CDR3 DNA: TGTGCCAGCAGCTTGGGGGCTAGCGGGCCTGGAGATACGCAGTATTTT; CDR3 protein: CASSLGASGPGDTQYF
V gene: TRBV15; J gene: TRBJ2-3; D gene: -; clone size: few; CDR3 DNA: TGTGCCACCAGCGGGGGCGGGGGCCGCCGCAGCACAGATACGCAGTATTTT; CDR3 protein: CATSGGGGRRSTDTQYF
V gene: TRBV5-1; J gene: TRBJ2-5; D gene: -; clone size: few; CDR3 DNA: TGCGCCAGCAGCTTCAGCGGAGACTTCCAAGAGACCCAGTACTTC; CDR3 protein: CASSFSGDFQETQYF
V gene: TRBV29-1; J gene: TRBJ2-7; D gene: -; clone size: -; CDR3 DNA: TGCAGCGTTCGGCCCCAGGGTAACTACGAGCAGTACTTC; CDR3 protein: CSVRPQGNYEQYF
V gene: TRBV12-3/TRBV12-4; J gene: TRBJ1-5; D gene: -; clone size: -; CDR3 DNA: TGTGCCAGCAGTTTAGTCAAGGATCAGCCCCAGCATTTT; CDR3 protein: CASSLVKDQPQHF
V gene: TRBV14; J gene: TRBJ2-1; D gene: -; clone size: -; CDR3 DNA: TGTGCCAGCAGCCCCGTTTGGACACCTTACAATGAGCAGTTCTTC; CDR3 protein: CASSPVWTPYNEQFF
V gene: TRBV14; J gene: TRBJ1-2; D gene: -; clone size: -; CDR3 DNA: TGTGCCAGCAGCCAAGATCACAACCGCGGGGTCTCGGGAGGCTACACCTTC; CDR3 protein: CASSQDHNRGVSGGYTF
V gene: TRBV6-1; J gene: TRBJ2-7; D gene: -; clone size: -; CDR3 DNA: TGTGCCAGCAGGGAAACGGGGCCCTACGAGCAGTACTTC; CDR3 protein: CASRETGPYEQYF
V gene: TRBV4-1; J gene: TRBJ2-7; D gene: TRBD2; clone size: -; CDR3 DNA: TGCGCCAGCAGCCAAGATCGGAATAGCGGGGCCTACGAGCAGTACTTC; CDR3 protein: CASSQDRNSGAYEQYF
V gene: TRBV12-3/TRBV12-4; J gene: TRBJ2-2; D gene: TRBD1; clone size: few; CDR3 DNA: TGTGCCAGCAGTCTTTGGACAGGTTTGAACACCGGGGAGCTGTTTTTT; CDR3 protein: CASSLWTGLNTGELFF
V gene: TRBV7-8; J gene: TRBJ2-5; D gene: -; clone size: -; CDR3 DNA: TGTGCCAGCAGCATTGGGTCAGGGGCAGGGGAGACCCAGTACTTC; CDR3 protein: CASSIGSGAGETQYF
V gene: TRBV20-1; J gene: TRBJ1-2; D gene: TRBD1; clone size: -; CDR3 DNA: TGCAGTGCTAGGGACAGGGGGCCCTATGGCTACACCTTC; CDR3 protein: CSARDRGPYGYTF
V gene: TRBV27; J gene: TRBJ1-6; D gene: -; clone size: -; CDR3 DNA: TGTGCCAGCAGTTTGGGGGGACCTGGGAGGTCACCCCTCCACTTT; CDR3 protein: CASSLGGPGRSPLHF
V gene: TRBV20-1; J gene: TRBJ2-3; D gene: TRBD2; clone size: few; CDR3 DNA: TGCAGTGCCGGTACTAGCGGAATAGGCACAGATACGCAGTATTTT; CDR3 protein: CSAGTSGIGTDTQYF
V gene: TRBV5-8; J gene: TRBJ2-5; D gene: -; clone size: few; CDR3 DNA: TGTGCCAGCAGCGTCCGGAGGGGGGAAGAGACCCAGTACTTC; CDR3 protein: CASSVRRGEETQYF
V gene: TRBV18; J gene: TRBJ2-5; D gene: TRBD2; clone size: -; CDR3 DNA: TGTGCCAGCTCACCACCAACTAGCGGGAGAAAGGAGACCCAGTACTTC; CDR3 protein: CASSPPTSGRKETQYF
V gene: TRBV7-9; J gene: TRBJ1-1; D gene: TRBD1; clone size: -; CDR3 DNA: TGTGCCAGCAGCTTAGAAGGGGGCGTTGGGGGCACTGAAGCTTTCTTT; CDR3 protein: CASSLEGGVGGTEAFF
V gene: TRBV2; J gene: TRBJ2-7; D gene: -; clone size: -; CDR3 DNA: TGTGCCAGCAGCTCCCTTGTCCAGGAGCAGTACTTC; CDR3 protein: CASSSLVQEQYF
V gene: TRBV29-1; J gene: TRBJ2-2; D gene: -; clone size: medium-sized; CDR3 DNA: TGCAGCGCCGACAGAGTTAACACCGGGGAGCTGTTTTTT; CDR3 protein: CSADRVNTGELFF
V gene: TRBV12-3/TRBV12-4; J gene: TRBJ2-2; D gene: -; clone size: few; CDR3 DNA: TGTGCCAGCACAGGTTTCCTCGCGAACACCGGGGAGCTGTTTTTT; CDR3 protein: CASTGFLANTGELFF
V gene: TRBV5-1; J gene: TRBJ1-1; D gene: -; clone size: -; CDR3 DNA: TGCGCCAGCAGCTTGAGGTCTTTACGGCAGGGGATAGGGACTGAAGCTTTCTTT; CDR3 protein: CASSLRSLRQGIGTEAFF
V gene: TRBV28; J gene: TRBJ2-3; D gene: -; clone size: few; CDR3 DNA: TGTGCCAGCAGTCCTCCCCCCCTGAGGGGGGGACCGCAGTATTTT; CDR3 protein: CASSPPPLRGGPQYF
V gene: TRBV4-3; J gene: TRBJ2-7; D gene: -; clone size: few; CDR3 DNA: TGCGCCAGCAGCCAAGATCTTAGGGGCCCCTACGAGCAGTACTTC; CDR3 protein: CASSQDLRGPYEQYF
V gene: TRBV4-2; J gene: TRBJ2-7; D gene: -; clone size: -; CDR3 DNA: TGTGCCAGCAGCCACGATTTCTCCTACGAGCAGTACTTC; CDR3 protein: CASSHDFSYEQYF
V gene: TRBV14; J gene: TRBJ1-1; D gene: -; clone size: few; CDR3 DNA: TGTGCCAGCAGCAAAGCACCCGGGCGCTTCTACACTGAAGCTTTCTTT; CDR3 protein: CASSKAPGRFYTEAFF
V gene: TRBV7-8; J gene: TRBJ2-7; D gene: TRBD1; clone size: -; CDR3 DNA: TGTGCCAGCAGCCATACAGGGACAGGGAAATACGAGCAGTACTTC; CDR3 protein: CASSHTGTGKYEQYF
V gene: TRBV20-1; J gene: TRBJ2-3; D gene: -; clone size: few; CDR3 DNA: TGCAGTGCTGGAGGAGTTGCAGATACGCAGTATTTT; CDR3 protein: CSAGGVADTQYF
V gene: TRBV20-1; J gene: TRBJ2-3; D gene: TRBD2; clone size: few; CDR3 DNA: TGCAGTGCAAATTCGGGACTAGCGGGGAGCACAGATACGCAGTATTTT; CDR3 protein: CSANSGLAGSTDTQYF
V gene: TRBV12-3/TRBV12-4; J gene: TRBJ1-1; D gene: -; clone size: few; CDR3 DNA: TGTGCCAGCAGTTTTTGGCGGTCGAACACTGAAGCTTTCTTT; CDR3 protein: CASSFWRSNTEAFF
V gene: TRBV6-1; J gene: TRBJ1-4; D gene: -; clone size: few; CDR3 DNA: TGTGCCAGCAGTGAAGGTCGGGGGCCTAATGAAAAACTGTTTTTT; CDR3 protein: CASSEGRGPNEKLFF
V gene: TRBV18; J gene: TRBJ2-7; D gene: -; clone size: -; CDR3 DNA: TGTGCCAGCTCACCACGAGGGCCAGGAACCATCTACGAGCAGTACTTC; CDR3 protein: CASSPRGPGTIYEQYF
V gene: TRBV18; J gene: TRBJ2-5; D gene: TRBD2; clone size: -; CDR3 DNA: TGTGCCAGCTCACCACGACTAGCGGGGGCAAGGGAGACCCAGTACTTC; CDR3 protein: CASSPRLAGARETQYF
V gene: TRBV19; J gene: TRBJ2-3; D gene: -; clone size: -; CDR3 DNA: TGTGCCAGTAGTATGAGGGCTGGGACAGATACGCAGTATTTT; CDR3 protein: CASSMRAGTDTQYF
V gene: TRBV5-4; J gene: TRBJ1-2; D gene: TRBD1; clone size: -; CDR3 DNA: TGTGCCAGCAGCCCCGACAGGGTAGATGGCTACACCTTC; CDR3 protein: CASSPDRVDGYTF
V gene: TRBV30; J gene: TRBJ2-5; D gene: TRBD2; clone size: -; CDR3 DNA: TGTGCCTGGAGTGTCCTAGCGGGAGGCCAAGAGACCCAGTACTTC; CDR3 protein: CAWSVLAGGQETQYF
V gene: TRBV5-4; J gene: TRBJ2-3; D gene: -; clone size: -; CDR3 DNA: TGTGCCAGCAGCCCCCCCGGGGGCGAGACAGATACGCAGTATTTT; CDR3 protein: CASSPPGGETDTQYF
V gene: TRBV7-9; J gene: TRBJ1-2; D gene: TRBD1; clone size: -; CDR3 DNA: TGTGCCAGCAGCACCGAAAGGACAGGGGAGGCATCTGGCTACACCTTC; CDR3 protein: CASSTERTGEASGYTF
V gene: TRBV24-1; J gene: TRBJ2-4; D gene: TRBD1; clone size: few; CDR3 DNA: TGTGCCACCAGTGATTTGGGACAGGGATACTTC; CDR3 protein: CATSDLGQGYF
V gene: TRBV10-3; J gene: TRBJ1-2; D gene: -; clone size: -; CDR3 DNA: TGTGCCATCTCTAGGGGTCTAGACAACGGCTATGGCTACACCTTC; CDR3 protein: CAISRGLDNGYGYTF
V gene: TRBV2; J gene: TRBJ2-4; D gene: -; clone size: few; CDR3 DNA: TGTGCCAGCACAGTTCTCGAAGGAAACATTCAGTACTTC; CDR3 protein: CASTVLEGNIQYF
V gene: TRBV5-1; J gene: TRBJ2-7; D gene: TRBD1; clone size: -; CDR3 DNA: TGCGCCAGCAGCTTCTCCCATGGGACAGGGGTCCACGAGCAGTACTTC; CDR3 protein: CASSFSHGTGVHEQYF